This record concerns one T cell receptor (beta chain) sequence. The data were taken from a study of shared clonotypes between healthy human individuals. Donors were healthy HIV-negative adults without recently reported acute infections or vaccinations. CDR3 length equals 15 residues. Deletions cut 0 bases from V and 1 base from J, with 8 bases between. Germline V gene sequence: CDR1 SGHNT, CDR2 YYREEE (reference sequence). Under the authors' procedure: Junction-only immunoSEQ sequences carried no quality scores, so filtering differed. Assay used: immunoSEQ multiplex PCR; TCRdb lists only in-frame clones, some missing. V and J calls and clone size come straight from that table; D and trimming were deduced from the DNA. Among around 2.3 million clones listed, approximately 96% were seen once.

The chain carries TRBV5-4 and TRBJ2-1; D ambiguous. This TCR was sampled from a man between 18 and 29 years old in good health. The sample consisted of naive CD4+ T cells sorted from blood. As to subset: CD45RA+ positively selected. The CDR3 region has the DNA TGTGCCAGCAGCTTGGTGTCTTTATCCTACAATGAGCAGTTCTTC. It yields the protein CASSLVSLSYNEQFF.